The T cell receptor beta chain described here comes from a study of blood T cell repertoires in COVID-19. Sequencing used immunoSEQ multiplex PCR; TCRdb keeps in-frame clones, though not all of them. The sample has approximately 250,000 clones, approximately 86% seen once. The CDR3 covers 11 residues. The germline V gene has CDR1 DFQATT and CDR2 SNEGSKA (reference sequence). Trimming left V 5 bases short and J 1 base short, with 6 bases between. The chain links TRBV20-1 to TRBJ2-7; D is unclear. The sample was peripheral blood. This TCR was recovered from a man in his forties or fifties with active or convalescent COVID-19. The CDR3 bases are TGCAGTGCTGCCCTATCCTACGAGCAGTACTTC. Protein: CSAALSYEQYF.